This T cell receptor beta chain originates from a study of cytomegalovirus exposure and HLA in healthy donors. General study points: Later findings reportedly placed an Asian-associated ancestry cluster below the approximately 670-donor mean for N-insertions. HLA-A and HLA-B allele assignments for most subjects were reportedly predicted accurately using TCR beta sequences.

As concerns this clone: Its antigen remains unknown.

Healthy bone marrow donors formed the donor group. Amplification used 60 Vbeta primers and 13 Jbeta primers. TCRdb keeps only in-frame clones here, not all; method: immunoSEQ multiplex PCR. This table holds about 80,000 clones, 79% found once. Deletions cut 3 bases from V and 8 bases from J, with 13 bases between. The germline V gene has CDR1 MGHDK and CDR2 SYGVNS. The CDR3 consists of 14 residues. This clonotype was obtained from a woman between 35 and 50 years old in good health and CMV-seropositive. The chain has TRBV25-1 and TRBJ1-4; D is uncertain. The sequencing input was PBMCs. The CDR3 sequence: CASSDLNGGEKLFF. In DNA form, the CDR3 reads TGTGCCAGCAGTGACCTAAACGGCGGGGAAAAACTGTTTTTT. The full variable domain, in which reference TRBV25-1 and TRBJ1-4 provide the parts outside the CDR3, is EADIYQTPRYLVIGTGKKITLECSQTMGHDKMYWYQQDPGMELHLIHYSYGVNSTEKGDLSSESTVSRIRTEHFPLTLESARPSHTSQYLCASSDLNGGEKLFFGSGTQLSVL.